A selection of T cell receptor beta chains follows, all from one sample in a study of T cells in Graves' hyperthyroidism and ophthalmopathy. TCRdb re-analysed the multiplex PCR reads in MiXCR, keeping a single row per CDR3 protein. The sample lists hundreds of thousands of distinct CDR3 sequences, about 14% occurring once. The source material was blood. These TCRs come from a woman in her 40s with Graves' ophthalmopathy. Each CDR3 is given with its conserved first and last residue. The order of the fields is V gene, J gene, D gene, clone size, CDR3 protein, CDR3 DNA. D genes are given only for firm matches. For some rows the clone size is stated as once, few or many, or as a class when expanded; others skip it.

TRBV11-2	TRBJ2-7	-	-	CASSLVLRDEQYF	TGTGCCAGCAGCTTAGTACTCAGGGACGAGCAGTACTTC
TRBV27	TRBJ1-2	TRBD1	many	CASSPRGQHYGYTF	TGTGCCAGCAGTCCGCGGGGACAGCACTATGGCTACACCTTC
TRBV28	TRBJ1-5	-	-	CAILPPHQPQHF	TGTGCCATCCTACCCCCCCATCAGCCCCAGCATTTT
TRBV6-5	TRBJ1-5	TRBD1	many	CASTHDRDRGPRGVNQPQHF	TGTGCCAGCACCCATGACCGGGACAGGGGGCCGCGCGGCGTCAATCAGCCCCAGCATTTT
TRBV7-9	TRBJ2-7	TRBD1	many	CASSPGQQLRPEQYF	TGTGCCAGCAGTCCGGGACAGCAACTTCGGCCCGAGCAGTACTTC
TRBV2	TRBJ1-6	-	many	CASSSGTYSPLHF	TGTGCCAGCAGTTCAGGAACGTATTCACCCCTCCACTTT
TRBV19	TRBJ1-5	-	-	CASTLGPAGGQPQHF	TGTGCCAGTACCCTAGGGCCGGCAGGTGGTCAGCCCCAGCATTTT
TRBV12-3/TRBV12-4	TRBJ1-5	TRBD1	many	CASSPDRGNQPQHF	TGTGCCAGCAGCCCGGACAGGGGGAATCAGCCCCAGCATTTT
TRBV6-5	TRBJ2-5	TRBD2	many	CASSHGLAGDQETQYF	TGTGCCAGCAGTCACGGACTAGCGGGAGACCAAGAGACCCAGTACTTC
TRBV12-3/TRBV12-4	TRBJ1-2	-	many	CASSLGRGWYGYTF	TGTGCCAGCAGTTTAGGGAGGGGTTGGTATGGCTACACCTTC
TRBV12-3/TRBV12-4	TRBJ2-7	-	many	CASSLVRNEQYF	TGTGCCAGCAGTTTAGTTAGGAACGAGCAGTACTTC
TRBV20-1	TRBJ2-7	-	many	CSARDWDGSYEQYF	TGCAGTGCTAGAGATTGGGACGGCTCCTACGAGCAGTACTTC
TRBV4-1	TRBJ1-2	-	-	CASSQYPRVDYGYTF	TGCGCCAGCAGCCAATACCCCAGGGTCGACTATGGCTACACCTTC
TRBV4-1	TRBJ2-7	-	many	CASSQTPYTTYEQYF	TGCGCCAGCAGCCAAACCCCGTACACTACCTACGAGCAGTACTTC
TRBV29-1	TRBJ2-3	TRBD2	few	CSVVVFSGVSDTQYF	TGCAGCGTTGTGGTGTTTAGCGGGGTCTCAGATACGCAGTATTTT
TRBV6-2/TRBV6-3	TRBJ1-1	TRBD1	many	CASKPGQVNGAFF	TGTGCCAGCAAGCCGGGACAGGTTAACGGAGCTTTCTTT
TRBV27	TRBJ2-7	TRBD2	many	CASSWRGSSYEQYF	TGTGCCAGCAGTTGGCGGGGGTCATCCTACGAGCAGTACTTC
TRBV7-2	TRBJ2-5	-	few	CASSSGPDGTETQYF	TGTGCCAGCAGCTCCGGGCCCGACGGTACGGAGACCCAGTACTTC
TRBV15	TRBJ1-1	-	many	CATSRDLQDRLNTEAFF	TGTGCCACCAGCAGAGATTTGCAAGACAGGTTAAACACTGAAGCTTTCTTT
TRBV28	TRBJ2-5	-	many	CASSLEGRGISETQYF	TGTGCCAGCAGTTTGGAGGGCAGGGGGATTTCAGAGACCCAGTACTTC
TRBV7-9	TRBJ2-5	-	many	CASSSVWEYQETQYF	TGTGCCAGCAGCTCCGTCTGGGAGTACCAAGAGACCCAGTACTTC
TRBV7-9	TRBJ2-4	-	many	CATGEGTGVNIQYF	TGTGCCACAGGGGAGGGTACAGGGGTAAACATTCAGTACTTC
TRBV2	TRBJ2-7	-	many	CASSATSLVYEQYF	TGTGCCAGCAGTGCAACTAGCTTGGTCTACGAGCAGTACTTC
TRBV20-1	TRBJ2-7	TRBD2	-	CSASPSGTSGNEQYF	TGCAGTGCTAGTCCGTCCGGGACTAGCGGGAACGAGCAGTACTTC
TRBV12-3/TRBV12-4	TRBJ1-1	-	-	CASSDVLGNTEAFF	TGTGCCAGCAGCGATGTGCTGGGGAACACTGAAGCTTTCTTT
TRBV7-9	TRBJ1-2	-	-	CASSLAPGFRDGYTF	TGTGCCAGCAGCTTAGCGCCGGGGTTTCGCGATGGCTACACCTTC
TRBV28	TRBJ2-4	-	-	CASSLSTGQKDIQYF	TGTGCCAGCAGTTTATCTACAGGTCAGAAGGACATTCAGTACTTC
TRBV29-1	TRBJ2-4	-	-	CSGQTGKPLAKNIQYF	TGCAGCGGACAAACAGGAAAGCCACTAGCCAAAAACATTCAGTACTTC
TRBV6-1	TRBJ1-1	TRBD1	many	CASSEQAQGAEAFF	TGTGCCAGCAGCGAGCAGGCGCAGGGGGCTGAAGCTTTCTTT
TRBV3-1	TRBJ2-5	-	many	CASSHDETQYF	TGTGCCAGCAGCCATGATGAGACCCAGTACTTC
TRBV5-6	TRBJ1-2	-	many	CASSLFQANYGYTF	TGTGCCAGCAGCTTGTTTCAAGCTAACTATGGCTACACCTTC
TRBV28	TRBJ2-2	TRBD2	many	CASSPGLAGGTGELFF	TGTGCCAGCAGTCCCGGACTAGCGGGAGGAACCGGGGAGCTGTTTTTT
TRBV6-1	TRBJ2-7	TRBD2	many	CASSESEREASYEQYF	TGTGCCAGCAGTGAAAGCGAGCGGGAGGCTTCCTACGAGCAGTACTTC
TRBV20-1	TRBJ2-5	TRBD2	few	CSATPASGRAMETQYF	TGCAGTGCTACCCCAGCCAGCGGGAGGGCCATGGAGACCCAGTACTTC
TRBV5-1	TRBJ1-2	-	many	CASSFGSYGYTF	TGCGCCAGCAGCTTCGGCAGCTATGGCTACACCTTC
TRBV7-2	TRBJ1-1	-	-	CASSQRDLNTEAFF	TGTGCCAGCAGCCAAAGGGACCTGAACACTGAAGCTTTCTTT
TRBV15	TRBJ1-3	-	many	CATSRDLAGNSGNTIYF	TGTGCCACCAGCAGAGATCTTGCAGGGAACTCTGGAAACACCATATATTTT
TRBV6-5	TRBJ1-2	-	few	CASSYSPIAPDGYTF	TGTGCCAGCAGTTATTCCCCTATCGCCCCCGATGGCTACACCTTC
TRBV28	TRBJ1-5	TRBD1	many	CASSLLRQGYNQPQHF	TGTGCCAGCAGTCTTCTCAGACAGGGGTACAATCAGCCCCAGCATTTT
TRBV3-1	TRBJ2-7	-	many	CASSRSQGAYEQYF	TGTGCCAGCAGCCGTTCCCAGGGAGCCTACGAGCAGTACTTC
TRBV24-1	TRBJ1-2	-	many	CATSGGALGYGYTF	TGTGCCACCAGTGGAGGGGCGCTGGGCTATGGCTACACCTTC
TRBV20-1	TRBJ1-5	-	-	CSARAGYSNQPQHF	TGCAGTGCAAGGGCGGGGTATAGCAATCAGCCCCAGCATTTT
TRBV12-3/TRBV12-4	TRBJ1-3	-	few	CASTPGNTIYF	TGTGCCAGCACCCCCGGAAACACCATATATTTT
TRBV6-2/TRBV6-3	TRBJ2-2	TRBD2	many	CAGSEGGRGTGELFF	TGTGCCGGAAGTGAGGGCGGGAGGGGCACCGGGGAGCTGTTTTTT
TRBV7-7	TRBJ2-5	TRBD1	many	CASSRGQVETQYF	TGTGCTAGCAGCCGGGGACAGGTCGAGACCCAGTACTTC
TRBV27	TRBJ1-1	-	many	CASSPFGGWGEMNTEAFF	TGTGCCAGCAGTCCCTTCGGGGGGTGGGGAGAGATGAACACTGAAGCTTTCTTT
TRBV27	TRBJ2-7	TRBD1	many	CASKGDSYTNYEQYF	TGTGCCAGCAAGGGGGACAGTTACACAAACTACGAGCAGTACTTC
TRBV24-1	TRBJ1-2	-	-	CATSDPTGPYGYTF	TGTGCCACCAGTGACCCTACAGGGCCTTATGGCTACACCTTC
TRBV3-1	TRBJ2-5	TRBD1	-	CASSQVRTGGEETQYF	TGTGCCAGCAGCCAAGTCAGGACAGGGGGCGAAGAGACCCAGTACTTC
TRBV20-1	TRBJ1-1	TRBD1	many	CSAPGQAEAFF	TGCAGTGCCCCAGGACAGGCTGAAGCTTTCTTT